Here is one T cell receptor beta chain with its context. Its target is not known. The authors ran two nested PCRs of about 16 and 10 cycles on TCRalpha and TCRbeta cDNA. From the 5' RACE reads, TCRdb lists one entry per CDR3 protein and no DNA. This sample contains some 150,000 distinct CDR3 sequences. The data were obtained in a study of monozygotic twins with inflammatory bowel disease. Notes on the study in general: A single strong clonotype or signal linked to IBD was not supported. There were differing immunosuppressive treatments, which may have added variability to patient repertoires.

The receptor was derived from a human donor with ulcerative colitis or Crohn's disease, or a healthy co-twin of an affected twin (not recorded which). Material: blood.

CDR3 region: CASTPLAVHNEQFF. The chain employs TRBV7-9 and TRBJ2-1; TCRdb indicates TRBD2, and absent DNA this call remains unverified. Germline V gene sequence: CDR1 SEHNR, CDR2 FQNEAQ (reference sequence). The CDR3 has 14 amino acids.